This entry is about one T cell receptor beta chain. Assay: immunoSEQ multiplex PCR; the TCRdb copy retains only in-frame clones and omits some. The sample lists approximately 1.4 million clones; approximately 98% were seen once. V lost 0 bases to trimming and J lost 7 bases, with 19 bases between them. CDR3 size: 17 residues. From germline, CDR1 is LNHDA and CDR2 SQIVND (reference sequence). This sample was included in a study of shared clonotypes between healthy human individuals. The chain combines TRBV19 with TRBJ1-5, with a possible D match to TRBD1 (5 bases). Sequences were obtained from naive CD4+ T cells sorted from blood. Subset denoted: CD45RA+ positively selected. This TCR came from a young man in good health. The DNA of the CDR3 is TGTGCCAGTAGTATAGAGAACCTGGGCAGGGCCAGGCAGCCCCAGCATTTT. As protein: CASSIENLGRARQPQHF.